This T cell receptor beta chain was identified in a study of immune evolution from preneoplasia to lung adenocarcinoma (dated by TCRdb to the early 2020s). With regard to the full study: HLA loss of heterozygosity was found in approximately 7% of AIS, under 16% of MIA and roughly 33% of ADC lesions, and in no AAH lesions. POLYSOLVER was used to infer class I HLA alleles from exome data, and LOHHLA was used to detect allele-specific HLA loss. The TCR sequencing data were obtained from 51 patients. In total, the cohort included 50 or so patients with pulmonary nodules, all of whom underwent surgical resection. Whole exome sequencing and methylation data from the same cohort of nodules were integrated with the immune data. It was reported in the study that 90 to 120 samples were used for TCR sequencing. The sample size depended on which specimens were available, not on a prior power calculation. The study profiled immune contexture across lung adenocarcinoma precursors and invasive adenocarcinoma using immune gene expression, TCR sequencing and multiplex immunofluorescence. Resected precursor lesions (AAH, AIS, MIA) and invasive adenocarcinomas were each compared against paired morphologically normal lung tissue.

Between 2014 and 2017, the patients underwent resection in either Japan or China. Two lung cancer pathologists independently confirmed the histologic diagnosis of each case on H&E slides. To enrich premalignant or tumor cells for nucleic acid extraction, macro-dissection was performed after pathologic assessment. FFPE tissue was used for DNA isolation with the AllPrep DNA/RNA FFPE Kit. The immunoSEQ hsTCRbeta Kit was used to sequence TCR beta CDR3 regions from DNA. The original methods were these. The ImmunoSEQ Analyzer was used to analyse the TCR sequencing data. T cell clonality was defined as 1 minus Pielou's evenness computed on productive rearrangements. To measure T cell diversity, the inverse Simpson index was applied to productive templates. T cell density was TCR beta template counts normalized to usable DNA, estimated by amplifying and sequencing housekeeping genes. Two-sided Kruskal-Wallis tests were used to compare TCR metrics between histologic stages. Sourced from immuneACCESS, this table was stored by TCRdb with only in-frame sequences that have V and J called. A share of the clones is absent; for the studies checked, an unresolved V gene accounts for under half, and the remainder has no known explanation. That table supplies the V and J calls and clone size; D and trimming were determined from the DNA. This sample is represented by 5,000 to 6,000 clones; just under 80% of them were singletons. Together, the top ten hold 11% of the sample.

Broad study findings and their caveats: T cell clonality was highest in KRAS-mutant nodules compared with EGFR-mutant or double wild-type lesions. Because all patients came from Japan and China, whether the findings apply to Western populations was uncertain. The highest top T cell clone frequencies were observed in normal lung, and a progressive decrease in top T cell clone frequencies appeared to occur from AAH through AIS, MIA and invasive adenocarcinoma. Clonality was highest in normal lung, while later-stage lesions appeared to have lower clonality but higher T cell density and diversity. The findings rested on association rather than direct causation, and larger cohorts with long-term follow-up and longitudinal biopsies were considered necessary.

The CDR3, from cysteine to phenylalanine, totals 13 residues. The kept DNA is CDR3 alone, 39 bases in frame from the first base. Reading the germline V gene (reference sequence) gives CDR1 LNHDA and CDR2 SQIVND. Trimming costs V 3 bases and J 7 bases, and their ends lie 12 bases apart. With respect to this clone: This receptor's antigen is unknown. The record has no base qualities; no much larger clone is one base away.

The TCR comes from a person aged 55-80 years with lung adenocarcinoma. Recombination connected TRBV19 to TRBJ1-1, with TRBD1 tentatively as D gene (6 bases match). Sequencing input: FFPE minimally invasive lung adenocarcinoma tissue. What the cell subset or site label conveys for this sample: micro-invasive lung adenocarcinoma (MIA). The CDR3: CASSIDRNIEAFF. The nucleotide sequence is given as TGTGCCAGTAGTATCGACAGGAATATTGAAGCTTTCTTT. The entire variable domain, with the stretches around the CDR3 drawn from the reference TRBV19 and TRBJ1-1 proteins, is DGGITQSPKYLFRKEGQNVTLSCEQNLNHDAMYWYRQDPGQGLRLIYYSQIVNDFQKGDIAEGYSVSREKKESFPLTVTSAQKNPTAFYLCASSIDRNIEAFFGQGTRLTVV.